One sample yielded the 26 T cell receptor beta chains listed below, sequenced in a study of T cell repertoires in cytomegalovirus infection. Using its own MiXCR run on the reads, TCRdb lists one record per CDR3 protein. The profile shows 450,000 to 550,000 distinct CDR3 sequences, about 15% of them singletons. Specimen: CD8+ T cells from PBMCs. These receptors all stem from a human donor in good health (CMV status not recorded). Some clones in this sample may be carry-over from other donors' samples.

This clonotype has a count of ten or more. This sequence joins TRBV7-8 and TRBJ2-6; 8 nucleotides align to TRBD2. The CDR3 has 17 residues. CDR1 and CDR2 (germline): SGHVS, FQNEAQ. V lost 8 bases, J lost 2 bases, and 11 bases stayed unmatched. Written as DNA, the CDR3 is TGTGCCAGCGGCTCGACTAGCGAGGTTACTGGGGCCAACGTCCTGACTTTC. Its translation is CASGSTSEVTGANVLTF.

This clonotype has ten or more counts. This sequence joins TRBV25-1 and TRBJ1-5; D may be TRBD1 (5 bases). This CDR3 spans 15 amino acids. V gave up 9 bases and J gave up 6 bases, with 21 bases separating them. Germline lookup yields CDR1 MGHDK and CDR2 SYGVNS. The CDR3 is CARALLEGRVQPQHF. The CDR3 DNA reads as TGTGCCAGAGCCCTTCTGGAGGGGAGGGTTCAGCCCCAGCATTTT.

This chain joins TRBV7-9 and TRBJ1-1, with D perhaps TRBD1 (5 bases). The V gene's germline CDR1 is SEHNR and CDR2 FQNEAQ (reference sequence). The CDR3 consists of 13 residues. V was shortened by 2 bases and J by 6 bases, with 10 bases between the two germline ends. CDR3 bases: TGTGCCAGCAGCTTACAGGGACCCCCTGAAGCTTTCTTT. Amino acids: CASSLQGPPEAFF. Drawing the rest from reference TRBV7-9 and TRBJ1-1, the complete variable domain is DTGVSQNPRHKITKRGQNVTFRCDPISEHNRLYWYRQTLGQGPEFLTYFQNEAQLEKSRLLSDRFSAERPKGSFSTLEIQRTEQGDSAMYLCASSLQGPPEAFFGQGTRLTVV.

The chain links TRBV5-1 to TRBJ2-7; 12 nucleotides line up with TRBD2. The CDR3 is 15 amino acids. CDR1 and CDR2 from the germline V gene are SGHRS and YFSETQ. Unmatched junction bases numbered 5, after V lost 4 bases and J lost 3 bases. The CDR3 DNA sequence: TGCGCCAGCAGCCCTGGACTAGCGGGGTACTACGAGCAGTACTTC. Its protein product is CASSPGLAGYYEQYF.

V gene TRBV2 combines with J gene TRBJ2-1; 8 bases fit TRBD2. The V gene end was trimmed by 3 bases and the J gene end by 4 bases; junction bases not matched to a gene: 5. Looked up from germline, CDR1 is SNHLY and CDR2 is FYNNEI. The CDR3 loop spans 15 amino acids. The CDR3 region is CASSEDGRAYNEQFF. The CDR3 region has the DNA TGTGCCAGCAGTGAGGACGGGAGGGCTTACAATGAGCAGTTCTTC.

Only a few counts were recorded for this clonotype. The gene calls are TRBV27 and TRBJ2-3; 7 positions agree with TRBD1. Germline V lookup: CDR1 MNHEY, CDR2 SMNVEV (reference sequence). The CDR3 extends over 13 amino acids. The J segment lost 4 bases and the V segment lost 5 bases, leaving 3 bases of the junction unmatched. CDR3 sequence: CASSEGAPDTQYF. As DNA, the CDR3 is TGTGCCAGCAGTGAGGGGGCCCCAGATACGCAGTATTTT.

The chain has TRBV4-1 and TRBJ2-2, with D possibly matching TRBD2 (6 bases). V was pared by 4 bases and J by 2 bases, with 14 bases between. Germline V gene sequence: CDR1 MGHRA, CDR2 YSYEKL. The CDR3 totals 16 residues. This CDR3 is CASSPFRGKNTGELFF. The DNA for the CDR3 is TGCGCCAGCAGCCCTTTCCGCGGGAAAAACACCGGGGAGCTGTTTTTT.

The rearrangement uses TRBV6-5 and TRBJ2-1; 7 bases align to TRBD1. Germline V CDR1 and CDR2: MNHEY, SVGAGI. With V trimmed by 7 bases and J by 4 bases, 1 base remained unmatched. There are 12 residues in the CDR3. This CDR3 reads CASTGGYNEQFF. The CDR3 nucleotides are TGTGCCAGCACAGGGGGTTACAATGAGCAGTTCTTC.

The table lists this clonotype with many counts. This chain connects TRBV6-1 to TRBJ2-3; TRBD2 matches 8 bases. Germline-derived CDR1 and CDR2 are MNHNS and SASEGT. This CDR3 comprises 17 residues. Trimming cost V 2 bases and J 4 bases; bases outside gene matches: 11. Here the CDR3 reads CASSESGSGSNADTQYF. The CDR3 bases are TGTGCCAGCAGTGAATCCGGAAGCGGGAGTAACGCAGATACGCAGTATTTT.

This clonotype appeared many times. The rearrangement links TRBV27 to TRBJ1-2; maybe TRBD1 (6 bases). The CDR3 is 16 residues long. Germline CDR1 MNHEY, CDR2 SMNVEV (reference sequence). The V gene lost 3 bases and the J gene lost 0 bases, with 14 bases spanning the gap. CDR3 sequence (DNA): TGTGCCAGCAGTTTTGGTCAGGGGATTACTAACTATGGCTACACCTTC. This translates into CASSFGQGITNYGYTF.

This clonotype was observed a few times. The chain links TRBV27 to TRBJ2-1, with a possible D match to TRBD1 (6 bases). Trimming stripped 8 bases from V and 0 bases from J, with 20 bases between. This CDR3 is built from 17 residues. Germline CDR1 is MNHEY and CDR2 is SMNVEV (reference sequence). CDR3 region: CASAATITGLSYNEQFF. The CDR3 DNA sequence: TGTGCCAGCGCCGCGACTATCACAGGGCTCTCCTACAATGAGCAGTTCTTC.

This clonotype was detected ten times or more. The DNA of the CDR3 is TGTGCCAGCAGTCCCAGGGGTAGGGGCACTGAAGCTTTCTTT. Its translation is CASSPRGRGTEAFF. This sequence joins TRBV28 and TRBJ1-1; the D gene is possibly TRBD1 (6 bases). The germline V and J ends were trimmed by 5 bases and 4 bases, with 14 bases remaining between them. The CDR3 contains 14 residues. Germline values: CDR1 MDHEN, CDR2 SYDVKM.

The table lists this clonotype with many counts. V is TRBV27 and J is TRBJ2-5, with D maybe TRBD1 (5 bases). Per the germline V gene, CDR1 is MNHEY and CDR2 is SMNVEV (reference sequence). CDR3 length equals 16 residues. Trimming removed 0 bases at V and 3 bases at J, with 14 bases between. The CDR3 coding sequence is TGTGCCAGCAGTTTATCCTTTGGGGCAGGGAAAGAGACCCAGTACTTC. This translates into CASSLSFGAGKETQYF.

This clonotype was recorded at least ten times. This sequence joins TRBV7-8 and TRBJ1-2, with 9 nucleotides matching TRBD1. The trim removed 5 bases at V and 2 bases at J, leaving 6 bases unmatched. Germline V gene sequence: CDR1 SGHVS, CDR2 FQNEAQ. The CDR3 loop spans 15 amino acids. The CDR3 sequence: CASSPGTGKNYGYTF. The CDR3 DNA follows: TGTGCCAGCAGCCCGGGGACAGGGAAAAACTATGGCTACACCTTC.

In this sample, this clonotype turned up a few times. The chain recombines TRBV19 with TRBJ1-6; 7 bases are a match to TRBD1. Looked up from germline, CDR1 is LNHDA and CDR2 is SQIVND (reference sequence). The CDR3 covers 14 residues. V trimming: 6 bases; J trimming: 13 bases; junction bases outside the gene matches: 12. In DNA form, the CDR3 reads TGTGCCAGTAGAATACGAGGACAGGACGACCCCCTCCACTTT. Translation gives CASRIRGQDDPLHF.

In this sample, this clonotype turned up many times. The gene calls are TRBV7-9 and TRBJ1-1; 8 bases agree with TRBD1. Germline V gene data show CDR1 as SEHNR and CDR2 as FQNEAQ (reference sequence). The CDR3 is made up of 13 amino acids. V trimming: 2 bases; J trimming: 7 bases; junction bases outside the gene matches: 3. The CDR3 DNA reads as TGTGCCAGCAGCTTACCAGGGACAGGTGAAGCTTTCTTT. This sequence encodes CASSLPGTGEAFF.

This clonotype has a handful of counts. V is TRBV9 and J is TRBJ2-1, with 8 bases identical to TRBD1. Germline-derived CDR1 and CDR2 are SGDLS and YYNGEE. This CDR3 is built from 14 residues. Unmatched junction bases numbered 2, after V lost 0 bases and J lost 6 bases. DNA for the CDR3: TGTGCCAGCAGCGTAGGACAGGGGTTCAATGAGCAGTTCTTC. Translation: CASSVGQGFNEQFF.

In its sample, this clonotype was seen many times. The V gene is TRBV4-1, the J gene TRBJ2-7; 12 nucleotides match TRBD2. V shed 1 base and J 4 bases; nucleotides not matched to a gene: 5. The CDR3 runs 16 residues. Germline CDR1 is MGHRA and CDR2 is YSYEKL. For the CDR3, the DNA is TGCGCCAGCAGCCAAGGGACTAGCGGGGTCTGGTACGAGCAGTACTTC. Encoded protein: CASSQGTSGVWYEQYF.

The chain joins TRBV7-8 to TRBJ2-1; TRBD1 matches 9 bases. Germline-derived CDR1 and CDR2 are SGHVS and FQNEAQ. Losses at the gene ends were 11 bases for V and 8 bases for J; bases not matched to a gene: 19. The CDR3 loop spans 16 amino acids. The CDR3 DNA reads as TGTGCCCAGCTTAGGTGGACAGGGGAGATTTCAGATGAGCAGTTCTTC. It is translated as CAQLRWTGEISDEQFF.

On this clonotype itself: This could be a read error, since a much larger clone is one nucleotide away. The rearrangement joins TRBV4-1 to TRBJ1-6; tentative D call: TRBD1 (6 bases). The CDR3 is 17 residues long. Germline loops: CDR1 MGHRA, CDR2 YSYEKL. V shed 1 base and J shed 9 bases, with 19 bases lying between them. The CDR3 sequence is CASSQAIKTGPSSPLHF. The CDR3 bases are TGCGCCAGCAGCCAAGCGATAAAAACAGGGCCTAGTTCACCCCTCCACTTT.

This clonotype was counted only a few times. The chain has TRBV2 and TRBJ2-6; D not resolved. Trimming took 4 bases from V and 2 from J, leaving 12 bases between them. Germline assignment: CDR1 SNHLY and CDR2 FYNNEI. CDR3 size: 16 residues. CDR3 sequence: CASSAPELTGANVLTF. CDR3 nucleotides: TGTGCCAGCAGTGCCCCAGAACTTACTGGGGCCAACGTCCTGACTTTC.

This clonotype was found many times. This chain joins TRBV6-1 and TRBJ2-1; D is unresolved. Germline-derived CDR1 and CDR2 are MNHNS and SASEGT. The CDR3 runs to 15 residues. V was clipped by 2 bases and J by 0 bases, with 8 bases between them. The CDR3 DNA sequence: TGTGCCAGCAGTGAACGGAGCTTCTCCTACAATGAGCAGTTCTTC. Amino acids: CASSERSFSYNEQFF.

In this sample, this clonotype turned up a few times. The chain joins TRBV4-1 to TRBJ2-1, with 9 nucleotides matching TRBD1. With 3 bases clipped from V and 10 bases from J, the junction kept 10 bases outside the gene matches. The CDR3 is 15 amino acids. The germline gives CDR1 MGHRA, CDR2 YSYEKL. CDR3 DNA sequence: TGCGCCAGCAGCCACAGACAGGGGGAAGGGGAAGAGCAGTTCTTC. Its protein product is CASSHRQGEGEEQFF.

This clonotype was detected ten times or more. The V gene is TRBV11-2, the J gene TRBJ2-7; TRBD2 might be the D (6 bases). Germline V gives CDR1 SGHAT, CDR2 FQNNGV. The CDR3 is 19 amino acids. The V gene lost 2 bases and the J gene lost 0 bases, with 23 bases spanning the gap. The CDR3 here is CASSLRGWRSGGTSYEQYF. The CDR3 DNA follows: TGTGCCAGCAGCTTAAGAGGGTGGCGATCCGGGGGAACCTCCTACGAGCAGTACTTC.

This clonotype was picked up a small number of times. The J gene is TRBJ2-7, the V gene TRBV29-1, with 7 bases identical to TRBD1. The CDR3 spans 13 residues. The junction had 7 bases not matched to a gene; V was cut back by 6 bases and J by 2 bases. Germline CDR1 is SQVTM and CDR2 is ANQGSEA. The CDR3 region is CSVAGTATYEQYF. Written as DNA, the CDR3 is TGCAGCGTGGCCGGGACAGCTACCTACGAGCAGTACTTC.

This clonotype showed up many times. This chain's CDR3 is CASSPSADTQYF. Written as DNA, the CDR3 is TGCGCCAGCAGCCCCAGTGCAGATACGCAGTATTTT. This chain joins TRBV4-1 and TRBJ2-3, with no clear D. The germline V gene encodes CDR1 MGHRA and CDR2 YSYEKL. The CDR3 runs to 12 residues. Trimming shortened V by 4 bases and J by 4 bases, and 6 bases separated the two germline ends.